Sequencing of this TCR beta chain was carried out in a study of shared clonotypes between healthy human individuals. Generated by immunoSEQ multiplex PCR, the TCRdb table keeps only in-frame clones and is missing some. Seen here are about 1.5 million clones, about 98% observed once, and the top ten hold roughly 0.4%. This clone was seen only once. Germline V lookup: CDR1 SGDLS, CDR2 YYNGEE. Trimming at V came to 3 bases and at J to 9 bases, leaving 11 bases not matched to a gene. The CDR3 spans 15 residues. The clonotype was recovered from a man in his thirties or forties in good health. Sequencing input: naive CD4+ T cells sorted from blood. Subset denoted: CD45RA+ positively selected. The chain employs TRBV9 and TRBJ2-1; TRBD1 matches 8 bases. In DNA, the CDR3 is TGTGCCAGCAGCGCCCTCCAGGGGGCCGGGGTTGAGCAGTTCTTC. Its protein is CASSALQGAGVEQFF.